This T cell receptor beta chain was captured by sequencing in a study of blood T cells in healthy people across ages. On the study more broadly: Template-switching capture recovered about one barcoded beta molecule per two T cells.

Study-wide points: Using unsorted PBMCs precluded a conclusive naive versus antigen-experienced comparison.

For this clonotype: The target antigen is unknown.

Together with a sample-barcoded 5' primer, a J-beta primer mix was included in a second PCR lasting roughly 6 to 12 cycles. TCRdb re-called the 5' RACE reads through MiXCR, storing one row per CDR3 protein. The sample includes around 620,000 distinct CDR3 sequences, 27% of them seen just once. Each sample provided at least 5 micrograms of extracted total RNA. The germline CDR1 and CDR2 sequences are SEHNR and FQNEAQ (reference sequence). V lost 7 bases and J lost 5, with 11 bases in between. CDR3 size: 12 residues. The TCR sequence derives from a woman between 70 and 85 years old in good health. Specimen: blood. The chain employs TRBV7-9 and TRBJ2-5; D not certain. The CDR3: CASTFNSETQYF. The CDR3 bases are TGTGCCAGCACCTTCAATTCGGAGACCCAGTACTTC.